This T cell receptor (beta chain) is drawn from a study of brain T cells in children with intractable seizures (dated by TCRdb to the early 2020s). Regarding the research as a whole: As a first screen for immune gene transcripts, resected brain tissue from roughly 57 pediatric epilepsy surgery cases was run on a NanoString immunology panel. Among the roughly 12 selected surgery cases, pre-surgery blood was additionally sequenced for eight, leaving four cases with brain tissue only.

Results and caveats for the whole study, not just this receptor: Because sequencing depth was different between pre-surgery and post-surgery blood, clones absent from the pre-surgery sample may reflect undersampling. Viral specificity was inferred only from CDR3 sequence similarity, and patients' HCMV serostatus was unknown.

The immunoSEQ assay was used to generate TCR beta chain sequences from genomic DNA. In the source study's methods: CDR3 sequences that did not begin with the conserved framework cysteine at position 104 were removed manually. To get clonality, the normalized Shannon's Diversity Index was subtracted from one, giving values from 0 (maximal diversity) to 1 (oligoclonal). To check whether a given CDR3 had different frequencies in two samples, for example brain versus blood, chi-squared comparison-of-proportions tests were used. Public clonotypes were found by searching immuneACCESS, and the VDJdb browser was used to assess similarity to known antiviral clonotypes. Held by TCRdb, this immuneACCESS table contains in-frame sequences only and omits some clones. Under half of the omission traces to an unresolved V gene where checked; the cause of the rest is unknown. Clonal size and the V and J genes are those of that table, whereas D and trimming came from the DNA. This sample holds around 340,000 clones; roughly 93% were observed only once. The ten largest clones represent 4.5% to 7% of the sample.

The meaning of the sample's time point label: blood from clinic visit 5 months post-surgery; TSC patient then seizure free. The surgery cases that showed the highest brain T cell transcript signatures were chosen for TCR beta chain sequencing of brain tissue, and of blood when it was available. Before surgery, the patients had been given at least one anti-epileptic drug. The TCR-sequenced patients were children whose drug-resistant epilepsy was caused by tuberous sclerosis complex, focal cortical dysplasia, Rasmussen encephalitis or hemimegalencephaly. The Monarch genomic DNA purification kit was used to extract bulk genomic DNA from unsorted brain tissue and from whole blood. As regards this clone: Its antigen is currently not known. No much larger clonotype is one base removed from it; base qualities were not supplied.

After removal of 3 bases from V and 3 bases from J, the junction retains 8 bases not matched to a gene. The germline V gene sets CDR1 to LGHNA and CDR2 to YNFKEQ. Including cysteine and phenylalanine, the CDR3 has 15 amino acids. Here the CDR3 DNA is all that survives: 45 bases in frame from base 1. This chain joins TRBV4-2 to TRBJ2-7; TRBD1 matches 7 bases in the middle. The sample consisted of peripheral blood, taken approximately 5 months after surgery. This clonotype was sampled from a boy under two years old with tuberous sclerosis and intractable seizures. The bases are TGTGCCAGCAGCCAGGCCGGGACAGACAGCTACGAGCAGTACTTC. This yields the protein CASSQAGTDSYEQYF.